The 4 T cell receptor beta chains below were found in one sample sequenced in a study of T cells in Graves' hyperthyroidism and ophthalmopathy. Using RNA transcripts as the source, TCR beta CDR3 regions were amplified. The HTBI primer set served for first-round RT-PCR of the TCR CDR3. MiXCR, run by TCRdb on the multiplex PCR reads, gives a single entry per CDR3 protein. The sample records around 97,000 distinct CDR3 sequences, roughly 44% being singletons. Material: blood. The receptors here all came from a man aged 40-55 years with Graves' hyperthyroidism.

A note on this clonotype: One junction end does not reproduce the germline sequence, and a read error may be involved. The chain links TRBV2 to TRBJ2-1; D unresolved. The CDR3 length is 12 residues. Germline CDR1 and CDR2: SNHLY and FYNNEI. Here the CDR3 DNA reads TGTGCCAGCAGTGAAGCGGCCAATGAGCAGCTCTTC. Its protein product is CASSEAANEQLF.

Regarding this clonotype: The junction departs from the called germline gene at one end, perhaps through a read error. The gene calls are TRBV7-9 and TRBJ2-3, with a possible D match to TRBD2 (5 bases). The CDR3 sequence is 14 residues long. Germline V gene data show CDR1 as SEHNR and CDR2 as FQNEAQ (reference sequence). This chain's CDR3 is CVSSHPAGVDTQYF. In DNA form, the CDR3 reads TGTGTCAGCAGCCACCCTGCCGGGGTAGATACGCAGTATTTT.

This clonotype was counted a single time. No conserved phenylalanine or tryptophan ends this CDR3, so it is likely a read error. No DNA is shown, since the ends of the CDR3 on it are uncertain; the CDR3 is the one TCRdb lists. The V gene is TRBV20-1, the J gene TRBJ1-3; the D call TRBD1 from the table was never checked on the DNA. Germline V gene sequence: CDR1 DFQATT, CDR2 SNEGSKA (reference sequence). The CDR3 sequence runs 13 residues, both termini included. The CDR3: CSAGGGTGNTIHL.

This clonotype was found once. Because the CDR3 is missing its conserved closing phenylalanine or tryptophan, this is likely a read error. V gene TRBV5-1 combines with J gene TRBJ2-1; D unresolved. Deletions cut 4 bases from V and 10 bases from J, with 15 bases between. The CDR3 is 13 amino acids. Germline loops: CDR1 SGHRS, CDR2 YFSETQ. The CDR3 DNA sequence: TGCGCCAGCAGCGTCGGACGGGCCTACGAGCAGTTCTGC. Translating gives CASSVGRAYEQFC.